The rows below give T cell receptor beta chains drawn from one sample of a study of blood T cell repertoires in COVID-19. Only in-frame clones appear in the TCRdb table, and some are missing; sequencing was by immunoSEQ multiplex PCR. The repertoire consists of a few hundred thousand clones, with 89% occurring once and the leading ten covering 2.5% to 3.5%. The sample comprised PBMCs or T cells enriched from blood (not recorded which). The receptor source for this set is a woman aged 50 to 60 who had been exposed to COVID-19. The CDR3 runs from the conserved cysteine through the conserved F or W. D genes are given only for firm matches. Expanded clones get a size class; other rows say once, few or many, or leave the size out.

size	V	D	J	CDR3	DNA
NA	TRBV28	TRBD1	TRBJ2-3	CATLQGVGADTQYF	TGTGCCACCCTACAGGGGGTAGGGGCAGATACGCAGTATTTT
once	TRBV5-4	NA	TRBJ1-6	CASSLVSGDSPLHF	TGTGCCAGCAGCTTGGTGTCCGGGGATTCACCCCTCCACTTT
NA	TRBV29-1	TRBD1	TRBJ1-2	CSVEGPQGARVYGYTF	TGCAGCGTTGAGGGCCCACAGGGGGCGAGGGTCTATGGCTACACCTTC
NA	TRBV19	NA	TRBJ1-5	CATTGSYRAQHF	TGTGCCACCACAGGTTCCTATCGGGCCCAGCATTTT
NA	TRBV18	NA	TRBJ2-2	CASSPTTEYTGELFF	TGTGCCAGCTCCCCGACGACAGAGTATACCGGGGAGCTGTTTTTT
NA	TRBV28	NA	TRBJ1-1	CASSLMSSEAFF	TGTGCCAGCAGTTTAATGTCCAGTGAAGCTTTCTTT
NA	TRBV6-5	TRBD1	TRBJ2-7	CASRAGGLAYEQYF	TGTGCCAGCAGAGCAGGGGGTTTGGCCTACGAGCAGTACTTC
NA	TRBV7-9	TRBD2	TRBJ2-3	CASSLGAGGIDTQYF	TGTGCCAGCAGCTTAGGAGCGGGGGGGATAGATACGCAGTATTTT
NA	TRBV11-3	TRBD1	TRBJ2-1	CASSLDGGGQGPYNEQFF	TGTGCCAGCAGCTTAGATGGTGGGGGACAGGGTCCCTACAATGAGCAGTTCTTC
NA	TRBV9	TRBD1	TRBJ1-3	CASSVESGGYSGNTIYF	TGTGCCAGCAGCGTAGAATCAGGGGGCTACTCTGGAAACACCATATATTTT
NA	TRBV28	TRBD1	TRBJ1-5	CASSLPPGQGDQPQHF	TGTGCCAGCAGTTTACCTCCGGGACAGGGGGATCAGCCCCAGCATTTT
NA	TRBV7-9	TRBD1	TRBJ2-7	CASSLLKPRDRGTYEQYF	TGTGCCAGCAGCCTACTAAAACCGCGGGACAGGGGAACCTACGAGCAGTACTTC
NA	TRBV7-2	TRBD1	TRBJ1-5	CASSQGTGNQPQHF	TGTGCCAGCAGCCAAGGGACAGGCAATCAGCCCCAGCATTTT
NA	TRBV6-5	NA	TRBJ2-2	CASSHRVAGELFF	TGTGCCAGCAGCCACAGGGTCGCCGGGGAGCTGTTTTTT
NA	TRBV2	TRBD1	TRBJ1-4	CASTEDRSTNEKLFF	TGTGCCAGCACCGAGGACAGGTCAACTAATGAAAAACTGTTTTTT
NA	TRBV3-1/TRBV3-2	TRBD1	TRBJ1-2	CASSQTDRGLSYTF	TGTGCCAGCAGCCAAACCGACAGGGGGCTAAGCTACACCTTC
NA	TRBV4-1	TRBD2	TRBJ2-5	CASTQSFGTRSETQYF	TGCGCCAGCACTCAAAGTTTCGGGACTAGGAGTGAGACCCAGTACTTC
NA	TRBV3-1/TRBV3-2	TRBD1	TRBJ1-5	CASSWDRYQPQHF	TGTGCCAGCAGCTGGGACAGATATCAGCCCCAGCATTTT
NA	TRBV28	TRBD1	TRBJ1-5	CASSSAPGTGPRPQHF	TGTGCCAGCAGTTCCGCGCCGGGGACAGGTCCCAGGCCCCAGCATTTT
NA	TRBV3-1/TRBV3-2	NA	TRBJ1-2	CASSQGAYGYTF	TGTGCCAGCAGCCAAGGGGCTTATGGCTACACCTTC
NA	TRBV7-9	TRBD1	TRBJ1-5	CASSLDPRSGGSDNQPQHF	TGTGCCAGCAGCTTAGACCCCCGCTCAGGGGGAAGCGATAATCAGCCCCAGCATTTT
NA	TRBV7-9	TRBD1	TRBJ2-7	CASSLATGNEQYF	TGTGCCAGCAGCTTAGCGACAGGGAACGAGCAGTACTTC
once	TRBV27	NA	TRBJ1-4	CASSPRGATNEKLFF	TGTGCCAGCAGTCCTAGGGGTGCAACTAATGAAAAACTGTTTTTT
NA	TRBV6-5	TRBD2	TRBJ2-7	CASSYWSGGAHEQYF	TGTGCCAGCAGTTACTGGAGCGGGGGGGCCCACGAGCAGTACTTC
NA	TRBV5-1	NA	TRBJ2-1	CASRLPGQTYNEQFF	TGCGCCAGCCGGCTCCCCGGACAGACCTACAATGAGCAGTTCTTC
once	TRBV5-1	TRBD1	TRBJ1-2	CASSSSGTVRTF	TGCGCCAGCAGCTCATCCGGGACAGTGCGCACCTTC
NA	TRBV5-1	NA	TRBJ2-3	CASSSVGGQTDTQYF	TGCGCCAGCAGCTCCGTGGGGGGGCAGACAGATACGCAGTATTTT
NA	TRBV2	NA	TRBJ1-1	CASRRTVKNTEAFF	TGTGCCAGCAGACGGACAGTTAAGAACACTGAAGCTTTCTTT
NA	TRBV4-1	TRBD1	TRBJ1-1	CASSQESGGWKTEAFF	TGCGCCAGCAGCCAAGAATCAGGGGGGTGGAAAACTGAAGCTTTCTTT
NA	TRBV10-3	TRBD2	TRBJ2-2	CAISGKLAGGNTGELFF	TGTGCCATCAGTGGGAAACTAGCGGGGGGGAACACCGGGGAGCTGTTTTTT
NA	TRBV3-1/TRBV3-2	NA	TRBJ2-4	CASSPGHAGNIQYF	TGTGCCAGCAGCCCGGGACACGCGGGAAACATTCAGTACTTC
NA	TRBV5-1	NA	TRBJ1-2	CASSLAVANNYGYTF	TGCGCCAGCAGCTTGGCCGTGGCAAACAACTATGGCTACACCTTC
NA	TRBV20-1	TRBD1	TRBJ1-2	CSASELTGTGYGYTF	TGCAGTGCTAGTGAACTAACCGGGACAGGGTACGGCTACACCTTC
NA	TRBV30	TRBD1	TRBJ2-7	CAWGPGQGARIEQYF	TGTGCCTGGGGACCGGGACAGGGGGCGCGCATCGAGCAGTACTTC
NA	TRBV3-1/TRBV3-2	NA	TRBJ1-1	CASSQDSPRTEAFF	TGTGCCAGCAGCCAAGACTCCCCCAGGACTGAAGCTTTCTTT
NA	TRBV6-5	TRBD2	TRBJ2-1	CASSYAGTSGGNEQFF	TGTGCCAGCAGTTATGCCGGGACTAGCGGGGGTAATGAGCAGTTCTTC
NA	TRBV5-8	TRBD2	TRBJ2-3	CASSPGASGGADTQYF	TGTGCCAGCAGCCCCGGGGCTAGCGGGGGAGCAGATACGCAGTATTTT
NA	TRBV5-4	NA	TRBJ2-7	CASSFAGSFDEQYF	TGTGCCAGCAGCTTCGCAGGATCTTTTGACGAGCAGTACTTC
NA	TRBV19	NA	TRBJ1-1	CASSIRRDTEAFF	TGTGCCAGTAGTATCCGGCGGGATACGGAAGCTTTCTTT
NA	TRBV10-3	TRBD1	TRBJ2-3	CATTDRGKDTQYF	TGTGCCACGACGGACAGGGGGAAGGATACGCAGTATTTT
NA	TRBV29-1	NA	TRBJ2-2	CSVENSSTGELFF	TGCAGCGTTGAAAACTCGAGCACCGGGGAGCTGTTTTTT
NA	TRBV2	TRBD1	TRBJ1-2	CASSVQGDGYYGYTF	TGTGCCAGCAGTGTTCAGGGGGACGGATACTATGGCTACACCTTC
NA	TRBV10-3	NA	TRBJ2-2	CAAGAAKNTGELFF	TGTGCCGCGGGCGCGGCAAAGAACACCGGGGAGCTGTTTTTT
NA	TRBV28	TRBD1	TRBJ2-1	CASRSTGTGSYNEQFF	TGTGCCAGCAGGAGTACCGGGACAGGGTCCTACAATGAGCAGTTCTTC
NA	TRBV30	TRBD1	TRBJ1-2	CAWSGGYGYGYTF	TGTGCCTGGTCAGGGGGGTACGGCTATGGCTACACCTTC
NA	TRBV3-1/TRBV3-2	NA	TRBJ2-1	CASSQGSSGPRVFREQFF	TGTGCCAGCAGCCAAGGGTCGTCAGGGCCTCGGGTTTTTAGGGAGCAGTTCTTC
NA	TRBV28	TRBD2	TRBJ2-3	CASRYRTSGPPGDTQYF	TGTGCCAGCAGGTACAGGACTAGCGGGCCTCCGGGAGATACGCAGTATTTT
NA	TRBV3-1/TRBV3-2	NA	TRBJ2-1	CASSSGRPHSDNEQFF	TGTGCCAGCAGCAGTGGGCGTCCCCATTCCGACAATGAGCAGTTCTTC